A selection of T cell receptor beta chains follows, all from one sample in a study of OX40 agonist ivuxolimab in advanced cancers. The method was immunoSEQ multiplex PCR; TCRdb's version includes in-frame clones alone and lacks a portion of them. The table has some 74,000 clones, 88% seen once. This specimen consisted of CD4+ or CD8+ T cells sorted from blood, obtained in a trial of the OX40 agonist ivuxolimab. The receptors were sampled from an adult with an advanced solid tumor such as melanoma, head and neck, liver or kidney cancer. Each CDR3 is given with its conserved first and last residue. The order of the fields is V gene, clone size, J gene, CDR3 protein. Some rows have no size entry. The others give once, few or many, or a class for an expanded clone.

v_gene: TRBV7-7; abundance: .; j_gene: TRBJ2-2; CDR3aa: CASSSGGWGNTGELFF
v_gene: TRBV15; abundance: .; j_gene: TRBJ1-3; CDR3aa: CATSRDRGNTIYF
v_gene: TRBV19; abundance: .; j_gene: TRBJ2-1; CDR3aa: CASSIGTSGGNEQFF
v_gene: TRBV28; abundance: .; j_gene: TRBJ1-5; CDR3aa: CASSTDRAYQPQHF
v_gene: TRBV29-1; abundance: once; j_gene: TRBJ1-2; CDR3aa: CSATSRTGNYGYTF
v_gene: TRBV7-9; abundance: .; j_gene: TRBJ1-1; CDR3aa: CASWGTGARNTEAFF
v_gene: TRBV5-6; abundance: .; j_gene: TRBJ2-7; CDR3aa: CASNFGDRTYEQYF
v_gene: TRBV5-5; abundance: .; j_gene: TRBJ2-5; CDR3aa: CASSPQYQETQYF
v_gene: TRBV19; abundance: .; j_gene: TRBJ2-2; CDR3aa: CASSITGGANTGELFF
v_gene: TRBV1; abundance: .; j_gene: TRBJ2-1; CDR3aa: CTSSLLFCGRAGDNEQFF
v_gene: TRBV7-2; abundance: .; j_gene: TRBJ1-2; CDR3aa: CASRIKGAHNYGYTF
v_gene: TRBV11-3; abundance: .; j_gene: TRBJ2-3; CDR3aa: CASRSSGGARNTQYF
v_gene: TRBV7-2; abundance: .; j_gene: TRBJ2-3; CDR3aa: CASSTPGGLTDTQYF
v_gene: TRBV4-1; abundance: once; j_gene: TRBJ2-3; CDR3aa: CASSQEGNGEDTQYF
v_gene: TRBV9; abundance: .; j_gene: TRBJ2-1; CDR3aa: CASSVLAGGYNEQFF
v_gene: TRBV19; abundance: .; j_gene: TRBJ2-7; CDR3aa: CASSIVAGDYEQYF
v_gene: TRBV9; abundance: .; j_gene: TRBJ2-1; CDR3aa: CASSADWGLSYNEQFF
v_gene: TRBV11-3; abundance: .; j_gene: TRBJ2-1; CDR3aa: CASSLGTSVYNEQFF
v_gene: TRBV5-1; abundance: .; j_gene: TRBJ2-3; CDR3aa: CASTFSGGYTDTQYF
v_gene: TRBV5-1; abundance: once; j_gene: TRBJ2-2; CDR3aa: CASSTGGRAGELFF
v_gene: TRBV28; abundance: .; j_gene: TRBJ1-2; CDR3aa: CASTSGQLYGYTF
v_gene: TRBV30; abundance: .; j_gene: TRBJ2-2; CDR3aa: CAVRRGHVGELFF
v_gene: TRBV28; abundance: .; j_gene: TRBJ1-2; CDR3aa: CASTRWGATGDYGYTF
v_gene: TRBV30; abundance: .; j_gene: TRBJ2-2; CDR3aa: CAWNRARYTGELFF
v_gene: TRBV21-1; abundance: .; j_gene: TRBJ2-5; CDR3aa: CASSITRGHETQYF
v_gene: TRBV10-3; abundance: few; j_gene: TRBJ1-1; CDR3aa: CAISVWGATEAFF
v_gene: TRBV6-6; abundance: once; j_gene: TRBJ1-5; CDR3aa: CASRPDQNQPQHF